The T cell receptor (beta chain) under discussion was sequenced for a study of T cells expressing NK-cell markers. TCRdb processed the 5' RACE reads again and assigns one entry to each CDR3 protein, with no DNA. The sample shows about 390,000 distinct CDR3 sequences, and approximately 12% sits with its ten largest clones. The CDR3 has 16 amino acids. Germline V gene lookup returns CDR1 SQVTM and CDR2 ANQGSEA. This receptor was obtained from a woman in her forties or fifties in good health. The chain carries TRBV29-1 and TRBJ2-1; TCRdb returns TRBD2, unconfirmable since there is no DNA. What was sequenced was blood T cells: a sorted CD56 or NKG2C T cell subset, CD4+ or CD8+ T cells, or bulk PBMC T cells (not recorded which). This chain's CDR3 is CSVGWGLPSSYNEQFF.